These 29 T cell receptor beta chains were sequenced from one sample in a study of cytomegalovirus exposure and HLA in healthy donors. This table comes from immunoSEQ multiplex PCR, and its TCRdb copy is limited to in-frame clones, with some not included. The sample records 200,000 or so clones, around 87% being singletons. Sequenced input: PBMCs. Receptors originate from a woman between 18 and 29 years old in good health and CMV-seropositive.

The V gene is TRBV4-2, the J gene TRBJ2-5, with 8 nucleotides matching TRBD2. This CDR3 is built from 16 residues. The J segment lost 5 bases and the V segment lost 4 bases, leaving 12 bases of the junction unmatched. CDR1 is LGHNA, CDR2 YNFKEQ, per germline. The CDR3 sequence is CASSRSLAGGGETQYF. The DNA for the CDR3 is TGTGCCAGCAGCCGGTCGCTAGCGGGCGGGGGGGAGACCCAGTACTTC.

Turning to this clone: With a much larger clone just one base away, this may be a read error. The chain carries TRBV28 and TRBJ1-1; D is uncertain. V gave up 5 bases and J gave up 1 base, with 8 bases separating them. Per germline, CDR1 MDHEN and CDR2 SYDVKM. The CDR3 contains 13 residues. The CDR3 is CASSDRGNTEAFF. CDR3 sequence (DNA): TGTGCCAGCAGTGACCGGGGGAACACTGAAGCTTTCTTT.

The CDR3 DNA is TGCGCCAGCAGCTCTAGCGGAAAGGGAGATACGCAGTATTTT. This sequence encodes CASSSSGKGDTQYF. V and J are TRBV5-1 and TRBJ2-3; 7 bases are shared with TRBD2. The CDR3 length is 14 residues. CDR1 and CDR2 from the germline V gene are SGHRS and YFSETQ. V dropped 3 bases and J dropped 5; count of bases not matched to a gene: 6.

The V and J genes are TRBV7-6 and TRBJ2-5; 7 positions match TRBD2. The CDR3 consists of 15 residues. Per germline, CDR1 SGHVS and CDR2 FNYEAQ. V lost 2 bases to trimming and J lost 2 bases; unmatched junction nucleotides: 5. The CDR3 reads CASSLTGTTQETQYF. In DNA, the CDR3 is TGTGCCAGCAGCTTAACCGGGACTACTCAAGAGACCCAGTACTTC.

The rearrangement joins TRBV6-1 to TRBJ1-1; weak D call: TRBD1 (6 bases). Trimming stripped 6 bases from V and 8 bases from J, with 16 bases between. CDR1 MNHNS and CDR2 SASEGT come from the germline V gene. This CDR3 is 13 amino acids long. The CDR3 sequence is CASSAIGTTEAFF. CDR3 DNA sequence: TGTGCCAGCAGCGCGATCGGGACAACCGAAGCTTTCTTT.

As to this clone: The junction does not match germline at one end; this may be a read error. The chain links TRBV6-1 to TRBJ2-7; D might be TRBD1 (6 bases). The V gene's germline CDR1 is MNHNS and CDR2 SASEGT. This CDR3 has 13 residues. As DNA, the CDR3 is TGTGCCAGCAGTGAAGCGCTTCCGGACAGACTCGGATTC. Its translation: CASSEALPDRLGF.

In DNA, the CDR3 is TGTGCCAGCAGTAGACCGCGGGGTTCTGGGGCCAACGTCCTGACTTTC. Translation: CASSRPRGSGANVLTF. This chain links TRBV2 with TRBJ2-6, with D possibly being TRBD2 (6 bases). This CDR3 region has 16 residues. The V end lost 5 bases, the J end lost 1 base, and 12 bases lay between the germline ends. Germline V gene sequence: CDR1 SNHLY, CDR2 FYNNEI.

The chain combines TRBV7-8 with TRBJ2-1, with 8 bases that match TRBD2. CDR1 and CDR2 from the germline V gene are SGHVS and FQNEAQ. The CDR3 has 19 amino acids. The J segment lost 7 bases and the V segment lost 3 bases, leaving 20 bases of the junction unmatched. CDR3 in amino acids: CASSFPGQTTSGSFNEQFF. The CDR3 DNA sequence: TGTGCCAGCAGCTTCCCGGGACAAACGACCAGCGGGAGCTTTAATGAGCAGTTCTTC.

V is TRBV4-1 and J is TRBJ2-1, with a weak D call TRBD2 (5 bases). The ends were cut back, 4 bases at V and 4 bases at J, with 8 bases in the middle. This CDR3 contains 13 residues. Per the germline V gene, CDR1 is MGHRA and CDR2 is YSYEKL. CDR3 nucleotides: TGCGCCAGCAGCCCGGGGATATACAATGAGCAGTTCTTC. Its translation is CASSPGIYNEQFF.

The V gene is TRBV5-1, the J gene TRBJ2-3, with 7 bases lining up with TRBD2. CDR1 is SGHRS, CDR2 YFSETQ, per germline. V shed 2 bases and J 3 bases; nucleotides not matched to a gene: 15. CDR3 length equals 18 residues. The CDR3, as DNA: TGCGCCAGCAGCTTTCCTTGGGAGGGCGGGAAAGAAACAGATACGCAGTATTTT. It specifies CASSFPWEGGKETDTQYF.

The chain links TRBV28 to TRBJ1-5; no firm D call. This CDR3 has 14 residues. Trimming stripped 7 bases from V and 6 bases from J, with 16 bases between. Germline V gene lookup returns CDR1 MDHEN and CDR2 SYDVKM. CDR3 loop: CASTPTEVSQPQHF. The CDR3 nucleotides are TGTGCCAGCACCCCCACTGAGGTTAGTCAGCCCCAGCATTTT.

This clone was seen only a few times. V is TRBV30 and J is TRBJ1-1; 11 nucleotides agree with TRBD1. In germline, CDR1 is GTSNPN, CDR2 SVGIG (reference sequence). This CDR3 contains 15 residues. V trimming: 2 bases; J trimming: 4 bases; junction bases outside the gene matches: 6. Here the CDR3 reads CAWSWTGGRGTEAFF. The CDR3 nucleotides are TGTGCCTGGAGTTGGACAGGGGGCCGAGGCACTGAAGCTTTCTTT.

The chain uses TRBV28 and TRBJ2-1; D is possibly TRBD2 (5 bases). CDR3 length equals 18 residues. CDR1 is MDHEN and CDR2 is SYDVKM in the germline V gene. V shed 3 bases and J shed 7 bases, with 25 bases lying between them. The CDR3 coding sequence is TGTGCCAGCAGTTTCTACGGTCGCGGGCTCAGGTTATTAAATGAGCAGTTCTTC. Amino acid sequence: CASSFYGRGLRLLNEQFF. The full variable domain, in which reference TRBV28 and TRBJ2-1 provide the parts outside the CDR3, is DVKVTQSSRYLVKRTGEKVFLECVQDMDHENMFWYRQDPGLGLRLIYFSYDVKMKEKGDIPEGYSVSREKKERFSLILESASTNQTSMYLCASSFYGRGLRLLNEQFFGPGTRLTVL.

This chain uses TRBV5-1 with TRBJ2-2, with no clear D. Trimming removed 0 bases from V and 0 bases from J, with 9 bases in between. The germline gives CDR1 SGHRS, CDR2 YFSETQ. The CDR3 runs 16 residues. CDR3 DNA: TGCGCCAGCAGCTTGGTAGACACGTCGAACACCGGGGAGCTGTTTTTT. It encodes CASSLVDTSNTGELFF.

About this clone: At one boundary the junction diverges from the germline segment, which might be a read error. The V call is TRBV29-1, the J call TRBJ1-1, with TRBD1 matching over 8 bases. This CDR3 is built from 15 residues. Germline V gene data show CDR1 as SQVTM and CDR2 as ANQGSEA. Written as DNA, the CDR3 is TGCAGCGTGGGGTTGTCAGGGGGCTACGACACTGGAGCTTTCTTT. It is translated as CSVGLSGGYDTGAFF.

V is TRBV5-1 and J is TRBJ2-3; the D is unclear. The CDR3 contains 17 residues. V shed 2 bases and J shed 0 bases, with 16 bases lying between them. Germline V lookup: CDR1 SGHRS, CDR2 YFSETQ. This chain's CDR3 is CASSFRGPTFSTDTQYF. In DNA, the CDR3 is TGCGCCAGCAGCTTCCGTGGGCCGACCTTTAGCACAGATACGCAGTATTTT.

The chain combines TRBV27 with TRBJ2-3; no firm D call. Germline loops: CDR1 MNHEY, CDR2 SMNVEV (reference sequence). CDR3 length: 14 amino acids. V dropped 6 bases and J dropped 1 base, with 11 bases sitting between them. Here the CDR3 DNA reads TGTGCCAGCAGCCTCCAGATCGGCACAGATACGCAGTATTTT. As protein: CASSLQIGTDTQYF.

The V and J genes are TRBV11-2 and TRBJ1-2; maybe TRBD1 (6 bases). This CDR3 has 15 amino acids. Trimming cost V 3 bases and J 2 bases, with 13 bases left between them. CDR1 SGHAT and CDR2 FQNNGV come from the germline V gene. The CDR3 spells CASSFLGQNNYGYTF. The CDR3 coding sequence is TGTGCCAGCAGCTTTCTTGGACAGAACAACTATGGCTACACCTTC.

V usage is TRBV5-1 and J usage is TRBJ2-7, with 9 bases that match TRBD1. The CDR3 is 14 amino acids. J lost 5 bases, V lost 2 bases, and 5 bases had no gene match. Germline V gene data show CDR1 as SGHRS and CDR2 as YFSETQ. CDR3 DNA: TGCGCCAGCAGCTTCGGGACAGGGCACAACGAGCAGTACTTC. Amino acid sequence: CASSFGTGHNEQYF.

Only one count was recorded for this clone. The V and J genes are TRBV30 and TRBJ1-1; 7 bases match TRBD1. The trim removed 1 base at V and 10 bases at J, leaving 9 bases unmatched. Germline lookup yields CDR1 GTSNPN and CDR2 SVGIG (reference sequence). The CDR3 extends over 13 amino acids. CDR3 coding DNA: TGTGCCTGGAGTGAAGGGGAAAACAGGGGAGCTTTCTTT. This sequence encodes CAWSEGENRGAFF.

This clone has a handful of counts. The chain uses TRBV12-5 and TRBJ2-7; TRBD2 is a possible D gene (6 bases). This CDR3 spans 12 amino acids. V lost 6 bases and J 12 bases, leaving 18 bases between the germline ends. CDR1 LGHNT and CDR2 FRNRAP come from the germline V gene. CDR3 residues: CASGPRTSRTYF. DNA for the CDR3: TGTGCTAGTGGCCCACGTACTAGCCGCACGTACTTC.

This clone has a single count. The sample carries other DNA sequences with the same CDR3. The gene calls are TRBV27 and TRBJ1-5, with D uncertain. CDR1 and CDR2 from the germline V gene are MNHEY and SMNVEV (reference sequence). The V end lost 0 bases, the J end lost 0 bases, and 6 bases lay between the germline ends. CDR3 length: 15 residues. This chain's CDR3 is CASSLSGSSNQPQHF. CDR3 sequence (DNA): TGTGCCAGCAGTTTATCGGGCTCTAGCAATCAGCCCCAGCATTTT.

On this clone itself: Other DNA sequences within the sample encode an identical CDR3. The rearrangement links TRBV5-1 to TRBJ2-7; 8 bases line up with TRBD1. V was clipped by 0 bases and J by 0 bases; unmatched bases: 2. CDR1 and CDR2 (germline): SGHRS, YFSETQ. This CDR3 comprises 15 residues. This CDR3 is CASSLVGQGSYEQYF. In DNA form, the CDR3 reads TGCGCCAGCAGCTTGGTAGGACAGGGCTCCTACGAGCAGTACTTC.

The chain's CDR3 is CASSAKKREYTGELFF. The CDR3 bases are TGTGCCAGCAGCGCCAAGAAGCGGGAGTACACCGGGGAGCTGTTTTTT. The chain uses TRBV11-2 and TRBJ2-2; TRBD2 matches at 8 bases. V lost 5 bases, J lost 3 bases, and 8 bases stayed unmatched. The germline V gene encodes CDR1 SGHAT and CDR2 FQNNGV. This CDR3 spans 16 amino acids.

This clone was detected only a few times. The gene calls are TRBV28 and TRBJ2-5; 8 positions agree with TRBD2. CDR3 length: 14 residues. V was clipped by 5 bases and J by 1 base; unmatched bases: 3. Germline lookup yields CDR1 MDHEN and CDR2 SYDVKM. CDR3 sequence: CASSTLAAQETQYF. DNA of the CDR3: TGTGCCAGCAGTACACTAGCGGCCCAAGAGACCCAGTACTTC.

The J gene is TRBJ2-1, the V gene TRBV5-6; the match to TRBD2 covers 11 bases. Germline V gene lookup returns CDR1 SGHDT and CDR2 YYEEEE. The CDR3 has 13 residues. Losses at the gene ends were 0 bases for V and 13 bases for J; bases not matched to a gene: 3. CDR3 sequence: CASSLGLAGSQFF. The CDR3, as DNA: TGTGCCAGCAGCTTGGGACTAGCGGGGTCACAGTTCTTC.

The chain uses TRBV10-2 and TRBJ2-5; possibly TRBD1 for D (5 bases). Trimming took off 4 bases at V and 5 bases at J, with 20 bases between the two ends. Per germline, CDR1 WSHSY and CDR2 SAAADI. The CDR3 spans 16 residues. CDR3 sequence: CASSADSFWGRETQYF. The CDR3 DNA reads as TGCGCCAGCAGTGCCGACAGCTTCTGGGGCCGGGAGACCCAGTACTTC.

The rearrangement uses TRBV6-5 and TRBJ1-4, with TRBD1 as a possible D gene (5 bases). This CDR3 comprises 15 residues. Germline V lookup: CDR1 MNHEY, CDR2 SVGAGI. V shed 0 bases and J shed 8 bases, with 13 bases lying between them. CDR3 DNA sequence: TGTGCCAGCAGTTACTCTGCGGGGGAAGGGGAAAAACTGTTTTTT. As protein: CASSYSAGEGEKLFF.

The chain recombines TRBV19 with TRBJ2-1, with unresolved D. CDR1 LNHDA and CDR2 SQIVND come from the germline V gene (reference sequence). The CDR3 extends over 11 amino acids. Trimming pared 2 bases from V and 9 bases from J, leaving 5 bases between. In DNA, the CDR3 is TGTGCCAGTAGTATACTCGGTGAGCAGTTCTTC. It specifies CASSILGEQFF.